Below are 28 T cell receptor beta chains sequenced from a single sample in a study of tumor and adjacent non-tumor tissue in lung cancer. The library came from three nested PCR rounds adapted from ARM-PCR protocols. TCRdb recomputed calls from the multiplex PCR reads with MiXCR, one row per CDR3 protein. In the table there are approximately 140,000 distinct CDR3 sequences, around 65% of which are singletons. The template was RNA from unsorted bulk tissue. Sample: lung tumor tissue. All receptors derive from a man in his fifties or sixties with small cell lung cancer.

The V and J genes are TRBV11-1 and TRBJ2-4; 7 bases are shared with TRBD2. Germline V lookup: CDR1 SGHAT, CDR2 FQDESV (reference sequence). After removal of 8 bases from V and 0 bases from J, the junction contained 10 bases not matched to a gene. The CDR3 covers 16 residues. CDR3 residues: CASGDGRSLAKNIQYF. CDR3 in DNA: TGTGCCAGCGGCGACGGGAGGAGCCTAGCCAAAAACATTCAGTACTTC.

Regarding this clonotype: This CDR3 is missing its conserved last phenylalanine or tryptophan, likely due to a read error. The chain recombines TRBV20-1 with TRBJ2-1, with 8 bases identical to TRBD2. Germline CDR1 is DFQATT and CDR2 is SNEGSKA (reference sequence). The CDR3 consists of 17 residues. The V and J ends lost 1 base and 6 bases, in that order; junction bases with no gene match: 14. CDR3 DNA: TGCAGTGCTAGAGTTGAAGTTGGGACTAGGAATCTCAATGAGCAGTTCTAC. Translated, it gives CSARVEVGTRNLNEQFY.

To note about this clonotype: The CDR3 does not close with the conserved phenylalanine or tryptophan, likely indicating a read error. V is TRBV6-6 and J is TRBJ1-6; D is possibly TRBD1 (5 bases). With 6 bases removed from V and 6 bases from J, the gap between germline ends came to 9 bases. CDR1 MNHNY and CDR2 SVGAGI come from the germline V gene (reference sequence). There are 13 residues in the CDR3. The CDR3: CASSWDFNSPLHS. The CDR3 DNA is TGTGCCAGCAGCTGGGACTTTAATTCACCCCTCCACTCA.

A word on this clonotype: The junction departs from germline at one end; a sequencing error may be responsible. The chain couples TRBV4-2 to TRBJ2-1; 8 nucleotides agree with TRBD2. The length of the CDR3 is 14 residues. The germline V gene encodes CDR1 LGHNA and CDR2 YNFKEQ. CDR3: CASSQGIAGFGQFF. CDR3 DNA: TGTGCCAGCAGTCAAGGTATAGCGGGATTTGGACAGTTCTTC.

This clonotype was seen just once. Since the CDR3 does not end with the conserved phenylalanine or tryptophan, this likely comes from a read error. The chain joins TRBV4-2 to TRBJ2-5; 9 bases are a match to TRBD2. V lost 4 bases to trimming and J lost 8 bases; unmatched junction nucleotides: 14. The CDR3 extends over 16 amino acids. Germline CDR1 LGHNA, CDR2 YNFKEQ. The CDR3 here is CASSLPTSGRSDTQYI. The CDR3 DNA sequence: TGTGCCAGCAGCCTTCCCACTAGCGGGCGGTCGGATACCCAGTACATC.

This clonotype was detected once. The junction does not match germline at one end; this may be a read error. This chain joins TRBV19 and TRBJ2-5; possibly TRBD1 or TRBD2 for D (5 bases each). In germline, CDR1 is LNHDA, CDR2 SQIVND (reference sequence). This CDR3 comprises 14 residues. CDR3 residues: CASSILGEQETKYF. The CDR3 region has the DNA TGTGCCAGTAGTATATTGGGGGAGCAAGAGACCAAGTACTTC.

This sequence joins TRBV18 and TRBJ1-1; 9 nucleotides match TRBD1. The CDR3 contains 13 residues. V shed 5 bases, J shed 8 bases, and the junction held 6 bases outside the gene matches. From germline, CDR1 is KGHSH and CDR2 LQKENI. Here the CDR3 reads CASSTGQGREAFF. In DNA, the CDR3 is TGTGCCAGCTCAACGGGACAGGGCAGAGAAGCTTTCTTT.

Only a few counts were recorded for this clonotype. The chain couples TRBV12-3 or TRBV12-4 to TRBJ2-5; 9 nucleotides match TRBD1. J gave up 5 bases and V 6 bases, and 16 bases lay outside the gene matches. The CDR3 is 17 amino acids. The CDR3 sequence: CASSPIMDRGSGETQYF. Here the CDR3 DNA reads TGTGCCAGCAGCCCAATAATGGACAGGGGCTCCGGGGAGACCCAGTACTTC.

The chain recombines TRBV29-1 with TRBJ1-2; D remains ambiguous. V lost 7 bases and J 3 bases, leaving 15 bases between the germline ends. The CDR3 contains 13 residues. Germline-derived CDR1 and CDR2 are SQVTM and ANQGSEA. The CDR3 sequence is CSDYNFKDYGYTF. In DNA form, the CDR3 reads TGCAGCGATTACAATTTTAAGGACTATGGCTACACCTTC. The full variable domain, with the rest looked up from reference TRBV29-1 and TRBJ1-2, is SAVISQKPSRDICQRGTSLTIQCQVDSQVTMMFWYRQQPGQSLTLIATANQGSEATYESGFVIDKFPISRPNLTFSTLTVSNMSPEDSSIYLCSDYNFKDYGYTFGSGTRLTVV.

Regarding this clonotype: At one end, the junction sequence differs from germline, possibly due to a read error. The CDR3 DNA reads as TGCACCAGCACCTACAGTGGGACAGAGGATGAAAAACTGTTTTTT. This sequence encodes CTSTYSGTEDEKLFF. The V call is TRBV10-2, the J call TRBJ1-4; 7 bases are shared with TRBD1. This CDR3 has 15 residues. Germline lookup yields CDR1 WSHSY and CDR2 SAAADI.

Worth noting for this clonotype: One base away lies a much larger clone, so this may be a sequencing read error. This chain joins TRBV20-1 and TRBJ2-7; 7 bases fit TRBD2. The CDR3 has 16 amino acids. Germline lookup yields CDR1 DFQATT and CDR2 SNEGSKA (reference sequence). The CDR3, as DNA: TGCAGAGCTCCCTCCACTAGAGCGGGATTTTCCTACGAGCAGTACTTC. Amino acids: CRAPSTRAGFSYEQYF.

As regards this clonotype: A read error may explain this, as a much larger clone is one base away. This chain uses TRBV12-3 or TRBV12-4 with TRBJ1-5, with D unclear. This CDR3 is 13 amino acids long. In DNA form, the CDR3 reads TGTGCCAGGAGTTTTGGGCGGAGTCAGCCCCAGCATTTT. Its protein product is CARSFGRSQPQHF.

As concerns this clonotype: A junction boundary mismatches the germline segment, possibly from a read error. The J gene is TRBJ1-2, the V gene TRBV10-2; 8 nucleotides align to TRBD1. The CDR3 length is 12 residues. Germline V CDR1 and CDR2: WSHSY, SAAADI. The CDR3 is CASTGQGTDCTF. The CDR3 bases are TGCGCAAGCACAGGACAGGGTACCGACTGCACCTTC.

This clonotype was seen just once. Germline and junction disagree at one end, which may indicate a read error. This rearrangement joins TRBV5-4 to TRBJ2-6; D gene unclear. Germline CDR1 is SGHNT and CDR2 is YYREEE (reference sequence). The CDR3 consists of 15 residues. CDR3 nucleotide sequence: TGTGACAGCTGTCGGTCAGCCTCTGGGGCCAACGTCCTGACTTTC. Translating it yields CDSCRSASGANVLTF.

In DNA form, the CDR3 reads TGCAGTGCTATAATCCTGGGACGGGGCTGGGACATTCAGTACTTC. Protein sequence: CSAIILGRGWDIQYF. The V gene is TRBV20-1, the J gene TRBJ2-4, with D possibly called TRBD1 or TRBD2 (5 bases each). The V end was cut by 4 bases, the J end by 8 bases, with 21 bases between. Germline loops: CDR1 DFQATT, CDR2 SNEGSKA (reference sequence). The CDR3 loop spans 15 amino acids.

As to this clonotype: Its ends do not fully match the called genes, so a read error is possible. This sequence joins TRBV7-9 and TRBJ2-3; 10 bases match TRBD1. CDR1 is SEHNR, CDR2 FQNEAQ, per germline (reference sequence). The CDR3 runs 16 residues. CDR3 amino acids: CASSLTGTGATDTPYF. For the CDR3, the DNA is TGTGCCAGCAGCTTAACCGGGACAGGGGCCACAGATACGCCGTATTTT.

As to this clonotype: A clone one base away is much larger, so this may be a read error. The DNA of the CDR3 is TGCAGTGCTAGAGACAGCAGGGGGATAGGACAATCACCCCTCCACTTT. Translated, it gives CSARDSRGIGQSPLHF. The chain joins TRBV20-1 to TRBJ1-6, with 7 positions matching TRBD1. V was clipped by 0 bases and J by 10 bases; unmatched bases: 12. Per germline, CDR1 DFQATT and CDR2 SNEGSKA (reference sequence). The CDR3 is 16 residues long.

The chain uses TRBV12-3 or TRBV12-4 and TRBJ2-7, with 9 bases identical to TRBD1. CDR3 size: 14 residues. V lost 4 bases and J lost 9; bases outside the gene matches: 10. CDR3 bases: TGTGCCAGCAGTTACCTACAGGGGGCAGGGGGGCAGTACTTC. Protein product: CASSYLQGAGGQYF.

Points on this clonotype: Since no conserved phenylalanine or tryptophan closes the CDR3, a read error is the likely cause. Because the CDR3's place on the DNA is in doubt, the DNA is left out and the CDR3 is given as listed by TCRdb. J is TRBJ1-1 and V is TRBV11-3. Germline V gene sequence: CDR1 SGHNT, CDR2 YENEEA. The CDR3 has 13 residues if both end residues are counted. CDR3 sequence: CASSKEGCTEAIL.

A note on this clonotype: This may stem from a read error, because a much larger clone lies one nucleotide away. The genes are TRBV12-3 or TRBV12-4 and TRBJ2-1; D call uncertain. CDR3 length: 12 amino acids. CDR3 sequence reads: CVSSFRDNEQFF. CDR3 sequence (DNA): TGTGTCAGCAGTTTTAGAGACAATGAGCAGTTCTTC.

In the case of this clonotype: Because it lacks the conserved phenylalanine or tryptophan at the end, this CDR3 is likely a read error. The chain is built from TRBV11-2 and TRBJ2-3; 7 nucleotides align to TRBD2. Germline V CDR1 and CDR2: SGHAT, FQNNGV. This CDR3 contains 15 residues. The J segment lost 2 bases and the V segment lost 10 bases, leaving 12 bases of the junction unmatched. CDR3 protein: CANRFSGYYTDTQYV. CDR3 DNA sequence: TGTGCCAACAGATTTAGCGGGTATTACACAGATACGCAGTATGTT.

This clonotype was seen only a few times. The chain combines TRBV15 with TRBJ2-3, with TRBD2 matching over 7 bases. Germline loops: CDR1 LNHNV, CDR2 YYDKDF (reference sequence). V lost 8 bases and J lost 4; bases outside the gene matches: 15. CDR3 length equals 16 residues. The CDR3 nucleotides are TGTGCCACCCACACGGGGCGGGAGTTAGGCGCAGATACGCAGTATTTT. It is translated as CATHTGRELGADTQYF.

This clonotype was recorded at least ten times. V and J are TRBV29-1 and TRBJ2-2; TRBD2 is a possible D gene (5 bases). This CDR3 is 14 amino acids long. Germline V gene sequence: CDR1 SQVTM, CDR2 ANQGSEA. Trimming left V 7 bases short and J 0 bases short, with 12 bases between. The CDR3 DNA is TGCAGCGCTGAGGGCAGAACGAACACCGGGGAGCTGTTTTTT. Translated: CSAEGRTNTGELFF.

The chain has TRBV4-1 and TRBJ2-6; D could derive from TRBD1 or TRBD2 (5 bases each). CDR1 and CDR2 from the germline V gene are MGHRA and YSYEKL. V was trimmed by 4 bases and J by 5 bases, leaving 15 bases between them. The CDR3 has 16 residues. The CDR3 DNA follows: TGCGCCAGCAGCCCAAGAGGGGCCGCTTGGGCCAACGTCCTGACTTTC. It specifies CASSPRGAAWANVLTF.

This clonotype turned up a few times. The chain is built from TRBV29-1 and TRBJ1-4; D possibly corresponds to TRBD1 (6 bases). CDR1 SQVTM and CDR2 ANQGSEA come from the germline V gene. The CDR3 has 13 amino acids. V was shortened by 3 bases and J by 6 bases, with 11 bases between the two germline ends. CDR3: CSVDTGGDEKLFF. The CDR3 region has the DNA TGCAGCGTTGATACGGGGGGCGATGAAAAACTGTTTTTT.

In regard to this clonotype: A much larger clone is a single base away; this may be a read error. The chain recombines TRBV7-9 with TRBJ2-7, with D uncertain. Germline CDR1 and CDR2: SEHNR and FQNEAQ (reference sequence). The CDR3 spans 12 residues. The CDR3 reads CASGYSSDDQYF. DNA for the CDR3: TGTGCCAGCGGTTACTCGAGCGACGACCAGTACTTC. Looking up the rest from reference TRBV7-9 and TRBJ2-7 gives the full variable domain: DTGVSQNPRHKITKRGQNVTFRCDPISEHNRLYWYRQTLGQGPEFLTYFQNEAQLEKSRLLSDRFSAERPKGSFSTLEIQRTEQGDSAMYLCASGYSSDDQYFGPGTRLTVT.

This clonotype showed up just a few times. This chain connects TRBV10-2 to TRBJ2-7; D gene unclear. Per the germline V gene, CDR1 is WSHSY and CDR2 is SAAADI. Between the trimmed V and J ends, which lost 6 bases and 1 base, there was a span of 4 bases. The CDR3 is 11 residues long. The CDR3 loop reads CASSMSYEQYF. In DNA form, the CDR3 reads TGCGCCAGCAGCATGTCCTACGAGCAGTACTTC.

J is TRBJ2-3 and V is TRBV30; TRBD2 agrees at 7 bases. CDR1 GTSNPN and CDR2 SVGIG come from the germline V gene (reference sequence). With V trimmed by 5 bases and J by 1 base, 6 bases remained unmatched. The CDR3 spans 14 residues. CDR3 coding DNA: TGTGCCTGGTGGGAAAGCGGGGGCACAGATACGCAGTATTTT. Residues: CAWWESGGTDTQYF.